The present T cell receptor beta chain was sequenced within a study of tissue T cells after allogeneic stem cell transplantation. Study conclusions and caveats: Only a limited share of tissue TCRs appeared in blood or spleen.

This sample's time point: mouse harvest day 7 after allogeneic transplant. Each mouse received 10^7 T-cell-depleted marrow cells plus 10^6 splenic CD5+ T cells by tail vein. B6 (H2b) cells into BALB/c (H2d) mice; tissues taken at day 7 or 14. Libraries were prepared by immunoSEQ multiplex PCR; TCRdb keeps only in-frame clonotypes and omits some of them. The sample holds under 8,500 clones; roughly 47% are singletons and the top ten take roughly 4.9%. Deletions cut 3 bases from V and 3 bases from J, with 10 bases between. The CDR3 length is 14 residues. Germline values: CDR1 KGHPV, CDR2 FQNQEV (reference sequence). Worth noting for this clone: Its target is not known. Gene names refer to mouse genes. Sequencing ends 1 residue short of the CDR3 end; the germline J gene provides the rest.

The sequenced sample was gut tissue. This clonotype was obtained from a female BALB/c mouse given C57BL/6 T cells with graft-versus-host disease after an allogeneic hematopoietic cell transplant. The chain uses TRBV26 and TRBJ2-5, with a possible D match to TRBD1 (5 bases). Here the CDR3 reads CASSLEGKQDTQYF. The sequenced CDR3 bases are TGTGCCAGCAGTCTAGAGGGGAAACAAGACACCCAGTAC.